The rows below give T cell receptor beta chains drawn from one sample of a study of human T cells and chemical hapten exposure. TCRdb processed the RACE reads anew with MiXCR; each CDR3 protein has one entry. The sample includes 35,000 to 50,000 distinct CDR3 sequences, around 4.1% of them seen just once. The specimen sequenced was whole blood. Receptors originate from a female donor in good health. Some clones in this sample may be carry-over from other donors' samples. Both conserved end residues are part of each CDR3. D genes are given only for firm matches. Rows may omit the clone size; those that give it use once, few, many or a size class.

>NA|many|TRBV9|TRBJ2-7
TGTGCCAGCAGCGTGAGAGGTAGCTCCTACGAGCAGTACTTC
CASSVRGSSYEQYF
>NA|many|TRBV5-8|TRBJ1-4
TGTGCCAGCAGCTTGGTGACAGGTCCTAATGAAAAACTGTTTTTT
CASSLVTGPNEKLFF
>NA|NA|TRBV6-5|TRBJ2-7
TGTGCCAGCAGTCCGCGCGGCGAGAGCTCCGAGCAGTACTTC
CASSPRGESSEQYF
>NA|many|TRBV5-1|TRBJ1-1
TGCGCCAGCAGCGACAGCCTCGGGCGGGGGACTGAAGCTTTCTTT
CASSDSLGRGTEAFF
>NA|many|TRBV12-3/TRBV12-4|TRBJ1-5
TGTGCCAGCAGTTTATTGGGAGATAGCAATCAGCCCCAGCATTTT
CASSLLGDSNQPQHF
>NA|many|TRBV9|TRBJ1-5
TGTGCCAGCAGCGTAGTGGGCAATCAGCCCCAGCATTTT
CASSVVGNQPQHF
>NA|many|TRBV6-5|TRBJ2-7
TGTGCCAGCAGTTACAGGGCCCCGTACGAGCAGTACTTC
CASSYRAPYEQYF
>NA|many|TRBV27|TRBJ2-7
TGTGCCAGCATCCCCGCCTACGAGCAGTACTTC
CASIPAYEQYF
>NA|many|TRBV5-1|TRBJ2-6
TGCGCCAGCAGCTTGTTAGGGGCTGGGGCCAACGTCCTGACTTTC
CASSLLGAGANVLTF
>NA|many|TRBV3-1|TRBJ2-5
TGTGCCAGCGTACCCGTGAGGTCGGAGACCCAGTACTTC
CASVPVRSETQYF
>NA|many|TRBV20-1|TRBJ1-1
TGCAGTGCTAGAGTTCCAGGGATGAACACTGAAGCTTTCTTT
CSARVPGMNTEAFF
>NA|many|TRBV6-5|TRBJ2-1
TGTGCCAGCAGTTTCGCCGGGACGGACTACAATGAGCAGTTCTTC
CASSFAGTDYNEQFF
>TRBD2|many|TRBV10-3|TRBJ2-5
TGTGCCATCGGAACTAGCGGGGGGTACGGGACCCAGTACTTC
CAIGTSGGYGTQYF
>NA|many|TRBV7-9|TRBJ1-5
TGTGCCAGCAGCCGGACTGGTAGCAATCAGCCCCAGCATTTT
CASSRTGSNQPQHF
>TRBD1|NA|TRBV23-1|TRBJ2-4
TGCGCCAGCAGTCAAAGGGACAGGGCCAAAAACATTCAGTACTTC
CASSQRDRAKNIQYF
>NA|many|TRBV3-1|TRBJ1-2
TGTGCCAGCACCAACCTGGAGAATGGCTACACCTTC
CASTNLENGYTF
>NA|few|TRBV3-1|TRBJ2-5
TGTGCCAGCGTCCTAACGGGCAGGAGAGAGACCCAGTACTTC
CASVLTGRRETQYF
>NA|many|TRBV7-2|TRBJ2-7
TGTGCCAGCAGCTTAATTGCGAGCTCCTACGAGCAGTACTTC
CASSLIASSYEQYF
>NA|many|TRBV6-2/TRBV6-3|TRBJ1-5
TGTGCCAGCAGTTACAGGGGCTCGGGCAATCAGCCCCAGCATTTT
CASSYRGSGNQPQHF
>NA|many|TRBV12-3/TRBV12-4|TRBJ2-3
TGTGCCAGCAGTCCCCGCGATACGCAGTATTTT
CASSPRDTQYF
>TRBD1|NA|TRBV28|TRBJ1-1
TGTGCCAGCAGTTTACCCCAGGGGGCGAACTTCAACACTGAAGCTTTCTTT
CASSLPQGANFNTEAFF
>NA|NA|TRBV28|TRBJ1-1
TGTGCCAAGATAACAGGGTTGAACACTGAAGCTTTCTTT
CAKITGLNTEAFF
>TRBD1|many|TRBV6-1|TRBJ1-1
TGTGCCAGCAGTGGACAGGGTTTAGCTGAAGCTTTCTTT
CASSGQGLAEAFF
>NA|many|TRBV5-4|TRBJ2-2
TGTGCCAGCAGCTTGGACAGAGGCGGGGAGCTGTTTTTT
CASSLDRGGELFF
>TRBD2|few|TRBV7-9|TRBJ2-3
TGTGCCAGCATTCCCCGGGGACTAGGTACCAGTCCGCAGTATTTT
CASIPRGLGTSPQYF
>TRBD1|many|TRBV29-1|TRBJ1-2
TGCAGCGTTGAGACAGGGTATGGCTACACCTTC
CSVETGYGYTF
>TRBD1|NA|TRBV13|TRBJ1-4
TGTGCCAGCAGCCCCCCGAGGGGGCCTGAAAAACTGTTTTTT
CASSPPRGPEKLFF
>NA|many|TRBV7-3|TRBJ2-6
TGTGCCAGCAGCTTAATGAGCTCTGGGGCCAACGTCCTGACTTTC
CASSLMSSGANVLTF
>TRBD1|NA|TRBV28|TRBJ2-1
TGTGCCAGCAGTTTACCCACCGGGACAGGGGGATACAATGAGCAGTTCTTC
CASSLPTGTGGYNEQFF
>TRBD1|many|TRBV27|TRBJ1-2
TGTGCCAGCGGAAGCCCGGGACAGCACGGTGGCTACACCTTC
CASGSPGQHGGYTF
>NA|many|TRBV7-2|TRBJ2-3
TGTGCCAGCAGCTTAGCGATGGCGTACACAGATACGCAGTATTTT
CASSLAMAYTDTQYF
>NA|many|TRBV19|TRBJ2-2
TGTGCCAGTAGGAAAGACAGGAACACCGGGGAGCTGTTTTTT
CASRKDRNTGELFF
>NA|many|TRBV7-2|TRBJ2-5
TGTGCCAGCAGCAGAAGCCAGGAAGAGACCCAGTACTTC
CASSRSQEETQYF
>NA|NA|TRBV5-5|TRBJ2-1
TGTGCCAGCAGCTTGTTCGGCCAGGGGAATGAGCAGTTCTTC
CASSLFGQGNEQFF
>NA|many|TRBV9|TRBJ1-1
TGTGCCAGCAGCATCAAATCCGACATGAACACTGAAGCTTTCTTT
CASSIKSDMNTEAFF
>NA|many|TRBV3-1|TRBJ2-3
TGTGCCAGCACCCCAGGTCTGGTGGCCACAGATACGCAGTATTTT
CASTPGLVATDTQYF
>TRBD1|NA|TRBV7-8|TRBJ1-5
TGTGCCAGCAGCTTAGTGGTATCGGCAGGGGGGGTATCAAGTCAGCCCCAGCATTTT
CASSLVVSAGGVSSQPQHF